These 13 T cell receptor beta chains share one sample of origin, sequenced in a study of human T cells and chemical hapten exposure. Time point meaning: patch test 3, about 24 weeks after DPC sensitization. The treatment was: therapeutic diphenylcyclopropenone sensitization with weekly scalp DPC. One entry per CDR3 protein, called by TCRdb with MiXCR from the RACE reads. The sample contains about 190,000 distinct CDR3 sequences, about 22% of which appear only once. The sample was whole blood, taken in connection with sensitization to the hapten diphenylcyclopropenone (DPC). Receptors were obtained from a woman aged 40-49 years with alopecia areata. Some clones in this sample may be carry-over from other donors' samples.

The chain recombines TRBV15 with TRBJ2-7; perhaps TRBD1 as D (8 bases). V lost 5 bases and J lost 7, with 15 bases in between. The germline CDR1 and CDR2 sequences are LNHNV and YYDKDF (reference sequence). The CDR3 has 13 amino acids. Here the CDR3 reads CATSSDREGEQYF. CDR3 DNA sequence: TGTGCCACCAGCTCGGACAGGGAGGGGGAGCAGTACTTC. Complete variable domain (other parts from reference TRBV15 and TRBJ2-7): DAMVIQNPRYQVTQFGKPVTLSCSQTLNHNVMYWYQQKSSQAPKLLFHYYDKDFNNEADTPDNFQSRRPNTSFCFLDIRSPGLGDTAMYLCATSSDREGEQYFGPGTRLTVT.

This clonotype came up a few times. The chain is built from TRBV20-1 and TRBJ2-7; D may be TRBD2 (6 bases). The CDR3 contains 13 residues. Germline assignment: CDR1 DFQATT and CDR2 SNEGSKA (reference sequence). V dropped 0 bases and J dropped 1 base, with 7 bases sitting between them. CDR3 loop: CSARDGTSYEQYF. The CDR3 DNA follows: TGCAGTGCTAGAGATGGGACTTCCTACGAGCAGTACTTC.

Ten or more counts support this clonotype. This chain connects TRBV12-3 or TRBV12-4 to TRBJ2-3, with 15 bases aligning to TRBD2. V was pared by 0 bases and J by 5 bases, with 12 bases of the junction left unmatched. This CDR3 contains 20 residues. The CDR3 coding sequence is TGTGCCAGCAGTTTAGCGATAAATCCGGGACTAGCGGGAGGTCGAGATACGCAGTATTTT. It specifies CASSLAINPGLAGGRDTQYF.

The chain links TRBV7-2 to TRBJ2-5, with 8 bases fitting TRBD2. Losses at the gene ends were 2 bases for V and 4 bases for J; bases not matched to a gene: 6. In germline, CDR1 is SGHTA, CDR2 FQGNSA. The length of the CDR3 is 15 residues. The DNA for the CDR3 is TGTGCCAGCAGCTTAACGGGACTAGAAGTAGAGACCCAGTACTTC. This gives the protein CASSLTGLEVETQYF. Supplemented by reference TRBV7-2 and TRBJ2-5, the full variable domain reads GAGVSQSPSNKVTEKGKDVELRCDPISGHTALYWYRQSLGQGLEFLIYFQGNSAPDKSGLPSDRFSAERTGGSVSTLTIQRTQQEDSAVYLCASSLTGLEVETQYFGPGTRLLVL.

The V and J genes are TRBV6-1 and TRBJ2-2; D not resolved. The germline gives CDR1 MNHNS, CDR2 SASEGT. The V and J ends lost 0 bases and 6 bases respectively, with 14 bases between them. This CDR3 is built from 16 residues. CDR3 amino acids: CASSEAYSEVAGELFF. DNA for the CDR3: TGTGCCAGCAGTGAAGCCTACAGCGAGGTCGCCGGGGAGCTGTTTTTT.

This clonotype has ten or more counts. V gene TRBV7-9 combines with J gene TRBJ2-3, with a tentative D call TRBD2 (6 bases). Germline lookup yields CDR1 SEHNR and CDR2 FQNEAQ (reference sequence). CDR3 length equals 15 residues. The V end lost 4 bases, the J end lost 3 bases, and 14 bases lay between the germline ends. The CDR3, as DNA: TGTGCCAGCAGCTCAAGACTGGAGGGTACAGATACGCAGTATTTT. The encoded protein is CASSSRLEGTDTQYF.

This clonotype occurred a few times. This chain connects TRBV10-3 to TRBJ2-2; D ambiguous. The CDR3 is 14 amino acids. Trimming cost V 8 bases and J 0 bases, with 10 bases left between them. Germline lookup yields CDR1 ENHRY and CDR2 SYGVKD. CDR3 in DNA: TGTGCCATCTCAGAGACATCGAACACCGGGGAGCTGTTTTTT. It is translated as CAISETSNTGELFF.

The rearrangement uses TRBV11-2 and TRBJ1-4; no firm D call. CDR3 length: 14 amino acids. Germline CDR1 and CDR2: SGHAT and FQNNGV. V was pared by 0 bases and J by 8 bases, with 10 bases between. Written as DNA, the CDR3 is TGTGCCAGCAGCTTAGATGCAGCCGTGGAAAAACTGTTTTTT. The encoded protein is CASSLDAAVEKLFF.

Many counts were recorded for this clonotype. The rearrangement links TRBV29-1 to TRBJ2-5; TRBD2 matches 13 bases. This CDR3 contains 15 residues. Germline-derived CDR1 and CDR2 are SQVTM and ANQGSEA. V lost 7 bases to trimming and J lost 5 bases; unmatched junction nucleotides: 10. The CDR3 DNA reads TGCAGCGGGAGTACTAGCGGGAGGGCCGCGGAGACCCAGTACTTC. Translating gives CSGSTSGRAAETQYF. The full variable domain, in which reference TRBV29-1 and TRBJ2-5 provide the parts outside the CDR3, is SAVISQKPSRDICQRGTSLTIQCQVDSQVTMMFWYRQQPGQSLTLIATANQGSEATYESGFVIDKFPISRPNLTFSTLTVSNMSPEDSSIYLCSGSTSGRAAETQYFGPGTRLLVL.

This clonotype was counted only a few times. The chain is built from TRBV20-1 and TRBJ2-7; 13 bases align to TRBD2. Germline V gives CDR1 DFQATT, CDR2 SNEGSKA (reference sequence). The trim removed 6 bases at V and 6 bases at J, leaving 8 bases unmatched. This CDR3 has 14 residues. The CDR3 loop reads CSAKGLAGKVEQYF. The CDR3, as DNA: TGCAGTGCCAAGGGACTAGCGGGAAAAGTCGAGCAGTACTTC.

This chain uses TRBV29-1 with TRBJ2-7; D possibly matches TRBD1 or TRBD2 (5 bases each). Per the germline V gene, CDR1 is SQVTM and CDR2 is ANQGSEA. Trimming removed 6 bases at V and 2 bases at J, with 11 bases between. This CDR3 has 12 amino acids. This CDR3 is CSVQQGAYEQYF. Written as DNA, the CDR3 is TGCAGCGTGCAGCAGGGAGCCTACGAGCAGTACTTC.

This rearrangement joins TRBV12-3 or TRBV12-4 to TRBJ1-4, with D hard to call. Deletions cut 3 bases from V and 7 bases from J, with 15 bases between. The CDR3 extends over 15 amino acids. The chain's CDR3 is CASSFWGGGGEKLFF. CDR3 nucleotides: TGTGCCAGCAGTTTTTGGGGAGGAGGTGGTGAAAAACTGTTTTTT.

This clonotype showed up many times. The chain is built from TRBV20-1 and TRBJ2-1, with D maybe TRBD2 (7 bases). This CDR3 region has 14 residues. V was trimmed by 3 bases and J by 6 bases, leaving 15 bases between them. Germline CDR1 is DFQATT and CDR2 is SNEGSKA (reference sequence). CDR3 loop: CSASRGRGGNEQFF. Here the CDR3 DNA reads TGCAGTGCTAGCCGGGGGAGGGGGGGCAATGAGCAGTTCTTC.